Below, 28 T cell receptor beta chains from the same sample are listed, as sequenced in a study of cytomegalovirus exposure and HLA in healthy donors. The primer mix had 60 Vbeta and 13 Jbeta primers. The data were produced by immunoSEQ multiplex PCR, yet TCRdb's version contains in-frame clones alone and is incomplete. Of 100,000 to 140,000 clones in the sample, 77% are singletons; the top ten hold 4% to 5%. The sample taken for sequencing was PBMCs. The receptors derive from a male donor in good health and CMV-seronegative.

About this clone: The germline gene is not matched at one end of the junction; a read error may be the cause. The V call is TRBV7-2, the J call TRBJ2-3, with D unclear. The CDR3 covers 10 residues. Germline CDR1 is SGHTA and CDR2 is FQGNSA. The CDR3 loop is CASSLAKPNF. The CDR3 DNA reads TGTGCCAGCAGCTTAGCCAAGCCGAATTTT.

This clone was recorded a few times. The rearrangement joins TRBV5-5 to TRBJ2-1, with 13 bases identical to TRBD2. V lost 0 bases and J lost 9; bases outside the gene matches: 0. The CDR3 totals 14 residues. Germline-derived CDR1 and CDR2 are SGHKS and YYEKEE (reference sequence). CDR3: CASSLGLAGGEQFF. CDR3 bases: TGTGCCAGCAGCTTGGGACTAGCGGGAGGTGAGCAGTTCTTC.

The chain couples TRBV7-9 to TRBJ2-7, with D unresolved. With 5 bases removed from V and 3 bases from J, the gap between germline ends came to 8 bases. This CDR3 spans 12 amino acids. CDR1 is SEHNR and CDR2 is FQNEAQ in the germline V gene (reference sequence). In nucleotides, the CDR3 is TGTGCCAGCAGCCGAGAAGACTACGAGCAGTACTTC. Amino acids: CASSREDYEQYF.

The chain carries TRBV5-6 and TRBJ1-2, with 7 bases identical to TRBD1. In germline, CDR1 is SGHDT, CDR2 YYEEEE. CDR3 length: 17 amino acids. J lost 1 base, V lost 0 bases, and 9 bases had no gene match. The CDR3 loop reads CASSLEETGWINYGYTF. CDR3 sequence (DNA): TGTGCCAGCAGCTTGGAAGAGACAGGGTGGATTAACTATGGCTACACCTTC.

The CDR3 loop reads CASSSNLGDRAYNEQFF. The CDR3 region has the DNA TGTGCCAGTAGTTCCAACTTGGGGGACAGGGCCTACAATGAGCAGTTCTTC. The V gene is TRBV19, the J gene TRBJ2-1; 9 nucleotides line up with TRBD1. V was pared by 5 bases and J by 2 bases, with 10 bases of the junction left unmatched. Looked up from germline, CDR1 is LNHDA and CDR2 is SQIVND (reference sequence). The CDR3 extends over 17 amino acids.

The chain uses TRBV27 and TRBJ1-2; D is perhaps TRBD1 (6 bases). Trimming pared 2 bases from V and 8 bases from J, leaving 12 bases between. The CDR3 spans 13 residues. Per the germline V gene, CDR1 is MNHEY and CDR2 is SMNVEV (reference sequence). In DNA form, the CDR3 reads TGTGCCAGCAGTTTAACCTACAGGGAAGGCTACACCTTC. Its translation: CASSLTYREGYTF.

The chain joins TRBV2 to TRBJ2-1, with TRBD1 identical over 8 bases. Trimming at V came to 5 bases and at J to 4 bases, leaving 4 bases not matched to a gene. The CDR3 spans 14 residues. Germline V gives CDR1 SNHLY, CDR2 FYNNEI. The CDR3 reads CASSTGGRYNEQFF. As DNA, the CDR3 is TGTGCCAGCAGTACAGGGGGAAGGTACAATGAGCAGTTCTTC.

This clone was seen more than once but under ten times. The J gene is TRBJ2-5, the V gene TRBV19; possibly TRBD2 for D (6 bases). Germline CDR1 reads LNHDA; CDR2 reads SQIVND (reference sequence). V dropped 5 bases and J dropped 2 bases, with 12 bases sitting between them. The length of the CDR3 is 14 residues. This chain's CDR3 is CASSAGTSQETQYF. In DNA form, the CDR3 reads TGTGCCAGTAGTGCTGGGACTTCGCAAGAGACCCAGTACTTC.

The rearrangement joins TRBV7-6 to TRBJ2-1, with TRBD2 identical over 11 bases. CDR1 and CDR2 from the germline V gene are SGHVS and FNYEAQ. V lost 1 base to trimming and J lost 9 bases; unmatched junction nucleotides: 5. This CDR3 has 15 amino acids. CDR3 coding DNA: TGTGCCAGCAGCTTAGAACTAGCGGGAGTCATTGAGCAGTTCTTC. It specifies CASSLELAGVIEQFF.

The chain recombines TRBV10-1 with TRBJ2-1, with 9 nucleotides matching TRBD2. Looked up from germline, CDR1 is WNHNN and CDR2 is SYGVQD (reference sequence). V shed 5 bases, J shed 5 bases, and the junction held 7 bases outside the gene matches. The CDR3 length is 15 residues. The CDR3 protein is CASSLGTSRNNEQFF. CDR3 sequence (DNA): TGCGCCAGCAGTCTAGGGACTAGCCGAAACAATGAGCAGTTCTTC.

The rearrangement links TRBV21-1 to TRBJ2-7; whether TRBD1, the table's D call, matches the DNA was not checked. TRBV21-1 is noted as a pseudogene. CDR3 length: 11 amino acids. CDR3: CASTHTYEQYF. In DNA, the CDR3 is TGTGCCAGCACCCACACCTACGAGCAGTACTTC.

This chain joins TRBV6-5 and TRBJ2-1, with D perhaps TRBD1 (6 bases). Germline V gene lookup returns CDR1 MNHEY and CDR2 SVGAGI. Trimming removed 6 bases from V and 4 bases from J, with 16 bases in between. This CDR3 has 15 amino acids. DNA of the CDR3: TGTGCCAGCAGCCGTACCGGGACAAAATACAATGAGCAGTTCTTC. As protein: CASSRTGTKYNEQFF.

This rearrangement joins TRBV7-6 to TRBJ2-3; tentative D call: TRBD2 (6 bases). From germline, CDR1 is SGHVS and CDR2 FNYEAQ. The CDR3 runs to 14 residues. Trimming shortened V by 1 base and J by 4 bases, and 9 bases separated the two germline ends. The CDR3 is CASSLGSGADTQYF. The CDR3 bases are TGTGCCAGCAGCTTAGGTAGCGGAGCAGATACGCAGTATTTT.

This clone was observed once. The rearrangement joins TRBV29-1 to TRBJ1-2, with D perhaps matching TRBD1 (6 bases). Trimming removed 4 bases from V and 7 bases from J, with 22 bases in between. CDR3 size: 15 residues. The germline gives CDR1 SQVTM, CDR2 ANQGSEA. CDR3 loop: CSVGTFRDKEGGYTF. The CDR3 DNA sequence: TGCAGCGTTGGGACATTCCGGGACAAAGAAGGTGGCTACACCTTC.

The V and J genes are TRBV5-1 and TRBJ2-1; TRBD2 aligns across 10 bases. Germline CDR1 is SGHRS and CDR2 is YFSETQ. This CDR3 is built from 17 residues. J gave up 8 bases and V 5 bases, and 16 bases lay outside the gene matches. The CDR3 DNA is TGCGCCAGCAGGTTAGCGGGAGGCCCAGGGTCCGAGGATGAGCAGTTCTTC. Protein: CASRLAGGPGSEDEQFF. Combining the CDR3 with reference TRBV5-1 and TRBJ2-1 gives the whole variable domain KAGVTQTPRYLIKTRGQQVTLSCSPISGHRSVSWYQQTPGQGLQFLFEYFSETQRNKGNFPGRFSGRQFSNSRSEMNVSTLELGDSALYLCASRLAGGPGSEDEQFFGPGTRLTVL.

This clone was seen only once. This chain connects TRBV4-1 to TRBJ2-7; TRBD2 is a possible D gene (6 bases). Trimming shortened V by 1 base and J by 0 bases, and 10 bases separated the two germline ends. Per the germline V gene, CDR1 is MGHRA and CDR2 is YSYEKL. The CDR3 is 15 amino acids. CDR3 in DNA: TGCGCCAGCAGCCAAGCTCGCGGGATCTCCTACGAGCAGTACTTC. It specifies CASSQARGISYEQYF.

The gene calls are TRBV5-4 and TRBJ1-1; D ambiguous. The V and J ends lost 10 bases and 6 bases respectively, with 37 bases between them. CDR3 length: 19 amino acids. CDR1 is SGHNT and CDR2 is YYREEE in the germline V gene (reference sequence). This CDR3 is CACPPSPVEGLLLGAEAFF. CDR3 nucleotides: TGTGCCTGCCCACCCTCACCAGTAGAGGGTCTGCTCTTGGGCGCTGAAGCTTTCTTT.

V and J are TRBV7-9 and TRBJ2-5; 12 positions match TRBD2. The CDR3 runs to 15 residues. Looked up from germline, CDR1 is SEHNR and CDR2 is FQNEAQ (reference sequence). Losses at the gene ends were 5 bases for V and 3 bases for J; bases not matched to a gene: 4. The CDR3 protein is CASSTRLAGEETQYF. In DNA form, the CDR3 reads TGTGCCAGCAGCACTCGACTAGCGGGGGAAGAGACCCAGTACTTC. Full variable domain (outside the CDR3, taken from reference TRBV7-9 and TRBJ2-5): DTGVSQNPRHKITKRGQNVTFRCDPISEHNRLYWYRQTLGQGPEFLTYFQNEAQLEKSRLLSDRFSAERPKGSFSTLEIQRTEQGDSAMYLCASSTRLAGEETQYFGPGTRLLVL.

This clone came up a few times. The genes are TRBV4-1 and TRBJ2-5; 11 bases are shared with TRBD1. The DNA end is a closer match to TRBJ2-7, so the J assignment may be wrong. Germline CDR1 MGHRA, CDR2 YSYEKL. The CDR3 consists of 16 residues. CDR3 loop: CASSHPSGTGGYEQYF. The CDR3 DNA sequence: TGCGCCAGCAGCCACCCCTCCGGGACAGGGGGCTACGAGCAGTACTTC.

The chain recombines TRBV5-4 with TRBJ1-3, with TRBD1 matching over 7 bases. The length of the CDR3 is 17 residues. Germline V gene data show CDR1 as SGHNT and CDR2 as YYREEE (reference sequence). Germline trimming cut 0 bases from V and 0 bases from J; bases unmatched to any gene: 6. The CDR3 is CASSLGGQFSSGNTIYF. For the CDR3, the DNA is TGTGCCAGCAGCTTGGGGGGACAGTTTTCCTCTGGAAACACCATATATTTT.

This clone was detected a few times. The rearrangement joins TRBV7-3 to TRBJ1-1, with 12 nucleotides matching TRBD1. Trimming cost V 5 bases and J 7 bases; bases outside gene matches: 8. The CDR3 consists of 15 residues. Germline V gene lookup returns CDR1 SGHTA and CDR2 FQGTGA. The CDR3 DNA follows: TGTGCCAGCAGCCCGCAGGGACAGGGGGCAGGTGAAGCTTTCTTT. This gives the protein CASSPQGQGAGEAFF.

The chain combines TRBV7-9 with TRBJ1-4; 7 bases match TRBD1. Looked up from germline, CDR1 is SEHNR and CDR2 is FQNEAQ (reference sequence). V dropped 4 bases and J dropped 4; count of bases not matched to a gene: 9. CDR3 length equals 16 residues. The DNA for the CDR3 is TGTGCCAGCAGCTACTCCCGGGACAGCCTTAATGAAAAACTGTTTTTT. This codes for CASSYSRDSLNEKLFF.

This clone was found a few times. This chain links TRBV18 with TRBJ2-3; D ambiguous. There are 15 residues in the CDR3. Per the germline V gene, CDR1 is KGHSH and CDR2 is LQKENI. V lost 1 base to trimming and J lost 1 base, with 9 bases between them. The CDR3 loop is CASSPLRMGTDTQYF. In DNA form, the CDR3 reads TGTGCCAGCTCACCACTCAGGATGGGCACAGATACGCAGTATTTT.

The V call is TRBV27, the J call TRBJ2-5, with D unclear. Trimming stripped 6 bases from V and 10 bases from J, with 18 bases between. Looked up from germline, CDR1 is MNHEY and CDR2 is SMNVEV (reference sequence). The CDR3 is 13 amino acids. The CDR3 protein is CASSNDPRLFQYF. The CDR3 coding sequence is TGTGCCAGCAGCAATGACCCGAGGTTATTCCAGTACTTC.

This clone occurred a few times. The V gene is TRBV11-2, the J gene TRBJ2-7; 8 bases line up with TRBD1. Germline V gives CDR1 SGHAT, CDR2 FQNNGV. The CDR3 spans 13 residues. V lost 5 bases to trimming and J lost 6 bases; unmatched junction nucleotides: 6. The chain's CDR3 is CASSPRQGSEQYF. The DNA of the CDR3 is TGTGCCAGCAGCCCGCGACAGGGGAGCGAGCAGTACTTC.

This clone is large in the sample. This rearrangement joins TRBV27 to TRBJ2-3, with D tentatively TRBD2 (5 bases). CDR1 is MNHEY, CDR2 SMNVEV, per germline (reference sequence). Trimming took off 0 bases at V and 6 bases at J, with 19 bases between the two ends. The CDR3 has 17 amino acids. As DNA, the CDR3 is TGTGCCAGCAGTTTATCCGGTTTATCGGGATTCGGGGATACGCAGTATTTT. Its protein product is CASSLSGLSGFGDTQYF.

V gene TRBV11-2 combines with J gene TRBJ2-7; D is perhaps TRBD2 (5 bases). Germline values: CDR1 SGHAT, CDR2 FQNNGV. Trimming took off 3 bases at V and 0 bases at J, with 6 bases between the two ends. The length of the CDR3 is 13 residues. The chain's CDR3 is CASSLRVSYEQYF. The CDR3 bases are TGTGCCAGCAGCTTGAGGGTCTCCTACGAGCAGTACTTC.

This clone was found a few times. The chain recombines TRBV25-1 with TRBJ2-2; 7 bases fit TRBD2. Losses at the gene ends were 4 bases for V and 7 bases for J; bases not matched to a gene: 18. From germline, CDR1 is MGHDK and CDR2 SYGVNS. CDR3 length equals 18 residues. CDR3 DNA sequence: TGTGCCAGCAGTGCGCCTCGAGCGGGAACCATCAGCGGCGGGGAGCTGTTTTTT. It codes for CASSAPRAGTISGGELFF.